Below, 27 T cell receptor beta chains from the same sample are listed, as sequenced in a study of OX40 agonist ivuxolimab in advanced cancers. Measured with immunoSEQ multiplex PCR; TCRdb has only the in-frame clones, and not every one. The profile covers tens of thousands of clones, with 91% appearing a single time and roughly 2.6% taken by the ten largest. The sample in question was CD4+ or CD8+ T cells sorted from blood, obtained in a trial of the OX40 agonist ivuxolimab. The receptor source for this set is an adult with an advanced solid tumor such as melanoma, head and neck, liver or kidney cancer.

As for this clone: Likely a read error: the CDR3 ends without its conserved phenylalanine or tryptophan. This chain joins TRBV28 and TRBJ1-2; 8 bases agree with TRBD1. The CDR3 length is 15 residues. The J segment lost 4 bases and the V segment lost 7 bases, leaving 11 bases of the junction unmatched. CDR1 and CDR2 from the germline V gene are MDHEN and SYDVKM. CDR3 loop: CASTAGGFRGYGYTL. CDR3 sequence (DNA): TGTGCCAGCACGGCAGGGGGCTTTAGGGGCTATGGCTACACCCTC.

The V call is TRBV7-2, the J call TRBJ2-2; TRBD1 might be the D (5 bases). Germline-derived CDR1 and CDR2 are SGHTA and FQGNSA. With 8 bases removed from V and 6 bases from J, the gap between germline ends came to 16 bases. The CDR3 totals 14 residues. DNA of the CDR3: TGTGCCAGCGTGCCCAGGGATGTTTCCGGGGAGCTGTTTTTT. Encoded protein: CASVPRDVSGELFF.

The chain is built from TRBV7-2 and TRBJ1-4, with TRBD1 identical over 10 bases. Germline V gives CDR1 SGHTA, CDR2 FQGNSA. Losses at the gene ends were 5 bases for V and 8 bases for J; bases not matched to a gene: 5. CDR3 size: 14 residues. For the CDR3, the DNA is TGTGCCAGCAGCCGGGGACAGGGGAACGAAAAACTGTTTTTT. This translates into CASSRGQGNEKLFF.

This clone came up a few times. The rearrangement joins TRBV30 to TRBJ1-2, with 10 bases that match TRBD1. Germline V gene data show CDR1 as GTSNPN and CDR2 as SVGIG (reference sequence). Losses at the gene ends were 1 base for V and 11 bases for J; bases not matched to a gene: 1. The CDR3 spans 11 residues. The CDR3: CAWSGTGGYTF. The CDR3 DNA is TGTGCCTGGAGTGGGACAGGGGGTTACACCTTC.

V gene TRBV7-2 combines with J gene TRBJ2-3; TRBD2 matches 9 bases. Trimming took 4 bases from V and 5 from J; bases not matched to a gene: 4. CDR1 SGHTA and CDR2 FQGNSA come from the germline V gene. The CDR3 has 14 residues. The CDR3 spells CASSWGLAGDTQYF. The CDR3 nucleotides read TGTGCCAGCAGCTGGGGACTAGCTGGAGATACGCAGTATTTT.

DNA for the CDR3: TGTGCCAGCTGCGGAAAGAACACCGGGGAGCTGTTTTTT. Amino acids: CASCGKNTGELFF. The chain has TRBV27 and TRBJ2-2; D gene unclear. V was clipped by 8 bases and J by 1 base, with 8 bases between them. The CDR3 runs to 13 residues. Germline-derived CDR1 and CDR2 are MNHEY and SMNVEV (reference sequence).

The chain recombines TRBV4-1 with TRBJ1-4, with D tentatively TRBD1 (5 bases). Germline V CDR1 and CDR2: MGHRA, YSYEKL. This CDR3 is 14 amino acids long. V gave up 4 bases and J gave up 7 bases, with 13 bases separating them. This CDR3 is CASSPDRGGEKLFF. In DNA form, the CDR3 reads TGCGCCAGCAGCCCAGATCGGGGGGGTGAAAAACTGTTTTTT.

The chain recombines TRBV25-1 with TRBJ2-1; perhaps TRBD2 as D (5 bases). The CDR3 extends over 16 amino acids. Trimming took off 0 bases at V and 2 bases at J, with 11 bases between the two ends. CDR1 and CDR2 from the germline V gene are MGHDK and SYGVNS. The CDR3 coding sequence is TGTGCCAGCAGTGAATATTCCGGGATCCCCTACAATGAGCAGTTCTTC. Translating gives CASSEYSGIPYNEQFF.

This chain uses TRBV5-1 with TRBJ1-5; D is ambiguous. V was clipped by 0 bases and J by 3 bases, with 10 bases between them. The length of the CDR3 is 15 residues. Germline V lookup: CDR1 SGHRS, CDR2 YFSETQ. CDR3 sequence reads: CASSLAGQPNQPQHF. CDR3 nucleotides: TGCGCCAGCAGCTTGGCCGGTCAGCCCAATCAGCCCCAGCATTTT. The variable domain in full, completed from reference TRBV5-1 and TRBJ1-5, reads KAGVTQTPRYLIKTRGQQVTLSCSPISGHRSVSWYQQTPGQGLQFLFEYFSETQRNKGNFPGRFSGRQFSNSRSEMNVSTLELGDSALYLCASSLAGQPNQPQHFGDGTRLSIL.

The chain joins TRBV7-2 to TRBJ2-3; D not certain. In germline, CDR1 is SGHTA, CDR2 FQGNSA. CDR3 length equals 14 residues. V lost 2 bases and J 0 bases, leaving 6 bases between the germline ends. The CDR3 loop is CASSLLGSTDTQYF. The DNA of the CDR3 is TGTGCCAGCAGCTTACTAGGCAGCACAGATACGCAGTATTTT.

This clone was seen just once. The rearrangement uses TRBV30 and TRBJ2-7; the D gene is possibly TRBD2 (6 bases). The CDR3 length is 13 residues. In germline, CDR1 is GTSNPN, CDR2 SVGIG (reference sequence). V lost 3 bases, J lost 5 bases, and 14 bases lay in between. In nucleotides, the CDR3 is TGTGCCTGGAGCGGGGGTTCGGTAAACGAGCAGTACTTC. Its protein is CAWSGGSVNEQYF.

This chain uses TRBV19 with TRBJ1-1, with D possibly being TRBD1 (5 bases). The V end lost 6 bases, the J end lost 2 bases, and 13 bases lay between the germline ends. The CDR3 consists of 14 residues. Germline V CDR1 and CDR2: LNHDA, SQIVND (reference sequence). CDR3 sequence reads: CASSPGRANTEAFF. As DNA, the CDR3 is TGTGCCAGTAGCCCGGGCAGGGCCAACACTGAAGCTTTCTTT.

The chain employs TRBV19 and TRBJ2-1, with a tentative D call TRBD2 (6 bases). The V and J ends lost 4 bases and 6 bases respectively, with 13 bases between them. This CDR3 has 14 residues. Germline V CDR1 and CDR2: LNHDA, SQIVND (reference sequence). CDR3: CASSRSREPNEQFF. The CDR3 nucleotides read TGTGCCAGTAGTAGGAGTCGGGAGCCCAATGAGCAGTTCTTC.

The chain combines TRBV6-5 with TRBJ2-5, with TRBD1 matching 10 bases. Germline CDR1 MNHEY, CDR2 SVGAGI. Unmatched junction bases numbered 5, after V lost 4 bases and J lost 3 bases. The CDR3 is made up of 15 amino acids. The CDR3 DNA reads TGTGCCAGCAGTTGGAAGGGGACAGGGGAAGAGACCCAGTACTTC. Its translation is CASSWKGTGEETQYF.

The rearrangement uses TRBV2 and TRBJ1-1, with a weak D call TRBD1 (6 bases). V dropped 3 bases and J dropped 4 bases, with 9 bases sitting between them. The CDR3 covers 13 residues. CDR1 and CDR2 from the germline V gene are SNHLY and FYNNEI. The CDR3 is CASSEQGLTEAFF. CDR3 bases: TGTGCCAGCAGTGAGCAGGGGCTCACTGAAGCTTTCTTT.

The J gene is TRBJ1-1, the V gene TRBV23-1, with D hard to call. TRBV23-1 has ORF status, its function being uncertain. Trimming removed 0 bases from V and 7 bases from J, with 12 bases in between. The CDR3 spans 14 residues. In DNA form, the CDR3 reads TGCGCCAGCAGTCAATCTCGAGGGCCGGGTGAAGCTTTCTTT. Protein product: CASSQSRGPGEAFF.

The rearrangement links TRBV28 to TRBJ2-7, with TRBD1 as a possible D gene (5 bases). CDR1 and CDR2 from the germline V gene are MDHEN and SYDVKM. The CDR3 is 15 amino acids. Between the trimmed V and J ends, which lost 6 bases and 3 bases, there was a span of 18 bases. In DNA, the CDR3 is TGTGCCAGCAGGAAGGCAGGGTGGAACTTCTACGAGCAGTACTTC. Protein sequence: CASRKAGWNFYEQYF.

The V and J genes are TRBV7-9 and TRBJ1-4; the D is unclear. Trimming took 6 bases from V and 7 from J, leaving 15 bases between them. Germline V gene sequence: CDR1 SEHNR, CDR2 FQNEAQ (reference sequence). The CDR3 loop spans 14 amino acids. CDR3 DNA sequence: TGTGCCAGCAGAGGACCTTCCCGGGGTGAAAAACTGTTTTTT. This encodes CASRGPSRGEKLFF.

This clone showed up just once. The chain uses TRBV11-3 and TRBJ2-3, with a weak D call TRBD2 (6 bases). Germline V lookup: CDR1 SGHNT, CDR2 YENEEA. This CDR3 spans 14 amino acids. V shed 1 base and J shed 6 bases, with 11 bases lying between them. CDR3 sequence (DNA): TGTGCCAGCAGCTTAGTAGCGGCCCAGGATACGCAGTATTTT. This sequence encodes CASSLVAAQDTQYF.

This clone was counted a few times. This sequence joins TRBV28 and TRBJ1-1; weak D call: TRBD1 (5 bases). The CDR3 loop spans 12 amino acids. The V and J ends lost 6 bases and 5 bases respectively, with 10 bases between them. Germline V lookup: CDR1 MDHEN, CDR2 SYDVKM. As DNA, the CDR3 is TGTGCCAGCAGGGGGCCTTTAACTGAAGCTTTCTTT. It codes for CASRGPLTEAFF.

CDR3 loop: CASSLGVLAGASSYNEQFF. The CDR3 DNA reads as TGTGCCAGCAGCTTAGGAGTGCTGGCGGGAGCTAGCTCCTACAATGAGCAGTTCTTC. The V call is TRBV7-2, the J call TRBJ2-1, with 7 bases matching TRBD2. J gave up 0 bases and V 1 base, and 12 bases lay outside the gene matches. Looked up from germline, CDR1 is SGHTA and CDR2 is FQGNSA. The CDR3 covers 19 residues. The full variable domain, its missing parts supplied by reference TRBV7-2 and TRBJ2-1, is GAGVSQSPSNKVTEKGKDVELRCDPISGHTALYWYRQSLGQGLEFLIYFQGNSAPDKSGLPSDRFSAERTGGSVSTLTIQRTQQEDSAVYLCASSLGVLAGASSYNEQFFGPGTRLTVL.

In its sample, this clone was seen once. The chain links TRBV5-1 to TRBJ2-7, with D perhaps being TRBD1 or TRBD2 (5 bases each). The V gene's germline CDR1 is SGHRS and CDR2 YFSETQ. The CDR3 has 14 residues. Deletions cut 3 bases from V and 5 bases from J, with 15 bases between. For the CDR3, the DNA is TGCGCCAGCAGCTCCGAGAGGGGATTACACGAGCAGTACTTC. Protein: CASSSERGLHEQYF. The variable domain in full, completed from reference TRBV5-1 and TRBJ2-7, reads KAGVTQTPRYLIKTRGQQVTLSCSPISGHRSVSWYQQTPGQGLQFLFEYFSETQRNKGNFPGRFSGRQFSNSRSEMNVSTLELGDSALYLCASSSERGLHEQYFGPGTRLTVT.

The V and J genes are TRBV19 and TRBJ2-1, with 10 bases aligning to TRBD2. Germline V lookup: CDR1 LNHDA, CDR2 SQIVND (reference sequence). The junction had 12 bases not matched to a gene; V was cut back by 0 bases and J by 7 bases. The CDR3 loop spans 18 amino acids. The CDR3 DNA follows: TGTGCCAGTAGTATAGAAAACAATCCTAGCGGGAGTCGTAATGAGCAGTTCTTC. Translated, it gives CASSIENNPSGSRNEQFF.

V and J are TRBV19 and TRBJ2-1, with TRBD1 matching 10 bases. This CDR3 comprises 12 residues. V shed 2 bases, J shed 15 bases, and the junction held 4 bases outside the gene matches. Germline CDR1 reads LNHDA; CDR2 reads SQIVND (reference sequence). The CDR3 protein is CASSISGTGVFF. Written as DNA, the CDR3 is TGTGCCAGTAGTATAAGCGGGACAGGGGTGTTCTTC. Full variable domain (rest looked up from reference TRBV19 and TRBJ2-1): DGGITQSPKYLFRKEGQNVTLSCEQNLNHDAMYWYRQDPGQGLRLIYYSQIVNDFQKGDIAEGYSVSREKKESFPLTVTSAQKNPTAFYLCASSISGTGVFFGPGTRLTVL.

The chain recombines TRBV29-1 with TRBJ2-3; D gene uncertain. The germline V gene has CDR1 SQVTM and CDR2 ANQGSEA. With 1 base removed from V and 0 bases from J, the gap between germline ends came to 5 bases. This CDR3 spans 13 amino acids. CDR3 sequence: CSVEAESTDTQYF. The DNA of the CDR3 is TGCAGCGTTGAAGCGGAAAGCACAGATACGCAGTATTTT.

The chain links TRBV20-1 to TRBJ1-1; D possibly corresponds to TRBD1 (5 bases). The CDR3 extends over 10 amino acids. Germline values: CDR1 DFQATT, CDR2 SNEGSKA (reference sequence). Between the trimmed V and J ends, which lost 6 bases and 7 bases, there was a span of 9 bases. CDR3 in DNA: TGCAGTGCCTTGGGGCTTGAAGCTTTCTTT. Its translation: CSALGLEAFF.

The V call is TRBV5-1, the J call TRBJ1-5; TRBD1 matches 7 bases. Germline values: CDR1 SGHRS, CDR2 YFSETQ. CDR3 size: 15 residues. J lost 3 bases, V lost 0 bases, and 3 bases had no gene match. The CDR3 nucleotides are TGCGCCAGCAGCTTGGGACAGGGCACCAATCAGCCCCAGCATTTT. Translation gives CASSLGQGTNQPQHF.